This T cell receptor beta chain emerged from a study of cytotoxic CD8 clonotypes in ibrutinib-treated CLL. Study-wide results and limits: Public clonotypes (which were uncommon) either contracted or remained stable on treatment.

The protocol was immunoSEQ multiplex PCR, while the TCRdb copy is restricted to in-frame clones and leaves out a portion. Among under 150,000 clones, 75% to 85% were seen once, and the ten largest hold 6.5% to 8%. The CDR3 consists of 18 residues. Trimming took 4 bases from V and 3 from J; bases not matched to a gene: 14. In its sample, this clone was seen a few times. Its antigen is not identified. The TCR originated in a human donor with chronic lymphocytic leukemia. The V gene is TRBV23-1, the J gene TRBJ1-1, with 10 bases aligning to TRBD1. TRBV23-1 is known as an ORF, though its function is uncertain. The starting material was PBMCs, obtained after 36 months of ibrutinib treatment. The chain's CDR3 is CASSPTGTGDRRDTEAFF. The CDR3 DNA sequence: TGCGCCAGCAGTCCAACCGGGACAGGGGATCGTAGGGACACTGAAGCTTTCTTT.